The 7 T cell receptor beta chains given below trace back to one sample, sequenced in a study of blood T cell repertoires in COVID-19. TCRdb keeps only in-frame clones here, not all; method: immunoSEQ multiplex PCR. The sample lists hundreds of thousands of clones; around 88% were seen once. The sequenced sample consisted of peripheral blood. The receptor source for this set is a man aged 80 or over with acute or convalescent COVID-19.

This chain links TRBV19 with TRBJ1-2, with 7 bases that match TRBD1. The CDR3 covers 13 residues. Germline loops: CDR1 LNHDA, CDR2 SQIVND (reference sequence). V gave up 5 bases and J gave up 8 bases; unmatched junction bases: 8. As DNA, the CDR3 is TGTGCCAGTAGTGCTACAGGGGATCGAGGCTACACCTTC. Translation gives CASSATGDRGYTF.

Here the CDR3 reads CASSPLAGPATYEQYF. The CDR3 bases are TGCGCCAGCAGCCCGCTAGCAGGACCAGCCACCTACGAGCAGTACTTC. This chain links TRBV4-1 with TRBJ2-7; weak D call: TRBD2 (5 bases). The ends were cut back, 4 bases at V and 2 bases at J, with 18 bases in the middle. This CDR3 is 16 amino acids long. CDR1 is MGHRA and CDR2 is YSYEKL in the germline V gene.

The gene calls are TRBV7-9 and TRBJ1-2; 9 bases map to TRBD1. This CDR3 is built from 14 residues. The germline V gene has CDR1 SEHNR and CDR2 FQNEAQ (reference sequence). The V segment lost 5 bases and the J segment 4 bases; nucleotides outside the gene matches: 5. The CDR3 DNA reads TGTGCCAGCAGCGAACAGGGGGCGTTCTATGGCTACACCTTC. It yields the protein CASSEQGAFYGYTF. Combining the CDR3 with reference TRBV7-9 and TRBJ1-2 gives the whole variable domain DTGVSQNPRHKITKRGQNVTFRCDPISEHNRLYWYRQTLGQGPEFLTYFQNEAQLEKSRLLSDRFSAERPKGSFSTLEIQRTEQGDSAMYLCASSEQGAFYGYTFGSGTRLTVV.

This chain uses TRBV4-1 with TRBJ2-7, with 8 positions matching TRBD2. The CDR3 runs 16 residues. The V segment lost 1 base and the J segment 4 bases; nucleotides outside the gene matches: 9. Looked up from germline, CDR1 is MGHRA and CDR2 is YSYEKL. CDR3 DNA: TGCGCCAGCAGCCAAGGTCTCGGGGGGGCGGTGTACGAGCAGTACTTC. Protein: CASSQGLGGAVYEQYF.

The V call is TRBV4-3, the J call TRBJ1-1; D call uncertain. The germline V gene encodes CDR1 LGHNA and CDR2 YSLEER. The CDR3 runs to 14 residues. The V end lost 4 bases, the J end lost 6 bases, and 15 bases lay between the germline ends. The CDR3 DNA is TGCGCCAGCAGCCCCGACGTTGCGGGCGCTGAAGCTTTCTTT. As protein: CASSPDVAGAEAFF.

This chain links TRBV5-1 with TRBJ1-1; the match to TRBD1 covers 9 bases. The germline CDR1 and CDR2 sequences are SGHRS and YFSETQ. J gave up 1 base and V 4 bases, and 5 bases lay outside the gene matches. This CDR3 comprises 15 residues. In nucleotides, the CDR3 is TGCGCCAGCAGCCATGGGGACAGGGCGAACACTGAAGCTTTCTTT. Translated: CASSHGDRANTEAFF.

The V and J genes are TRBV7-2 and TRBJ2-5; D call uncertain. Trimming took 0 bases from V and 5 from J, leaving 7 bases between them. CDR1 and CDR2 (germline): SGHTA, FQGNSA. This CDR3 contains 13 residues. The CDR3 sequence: CASSLARLETQYF. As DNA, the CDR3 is TGTGCCAGCAGCTTAGCCAGGCTGGAGACCCAGTACTTC.